This passage covers 8 T cell receptor beta chains from one sample sequenced in a study of graft-versus-host responses after intestinal transplantation. For these TCRs, the target antigens are not known. Using immunoSEQ multiplex PCR, the repertoire was profiled, and TCRdb retains in-frame clones only, with some absent. The sample includes tens of thousands of clones, over 75% of them seen just once. The input for sequencing was unstimulated CD8+ T cells sorted from spleen or lymph node cells, taken before intestinal transplant. Receptors originate from a human donor who received an intestinal transplant.

This clone appeared a single time. The rearrangement links TRBV9 to TRBJ2-3, with D maybe TRBD2 (5 bases). Germline values: CDR1 SGDLS, CDR2 YYNGEE. The CDR3 extends over 15 amino acids. The V gene lost 0 bases and the J gene lost 2 bases, with 10 bases spanning the gap. The CDR3 DNA reads as TGTGCCAGCAGCGTAGGGGAGATCGACACAGATACGCAGTATTTT. It codes for CASSVGEIDTDTQYF.

The chain carries TRBV7-9 and TRBJ2-7, with TRBD2 as a possible D gene (6 bases). CDR3 size: 15 residues. Germline lookup yields CDR1 SEHNR and CDR2 FQNEAQ (reference sequence). The V and J ends lost 2 bases and 2 bases respectively, with 13 bases between them. The chain's CDR3 is CASSLRRDSTYEQYF. In DNA, the CDR3 is TGTGCCAGCAGCTTACGGAGGGATTCCACCTACGAGCAGTACTTC. The full variable domain, in which reference TRBV7-9 and TRBJ2-7 provide the parts outside the CDR3, is DTGVSQNPRHKITKRGQNVTFRCDPISEHNRLYWYRQTLGQGPEFLTYFQNEAQLEKSRLLSDRFSAERPKGSFSTLEIQRTEQGDSAMYLCASSLRRDSTYEQYFGPGTRLTVT.

The V call is TRBV7-2, the J call TRBJ2-7; 12 bases fit TRBD2. The germline CDR1 and CDR2 sequences are SGHTA and FQGNSA. V lost 5 bases and J lost 2; bases outside the gene matches: 4. CDR3 length: 15 amino acids. The CDR3 here is CASSPGLAGPYEQYF. The CDR3 DNA reads TGTGCCAGCAGCCCGGGACTAGCGGGCCCCTACGAGCAGTACTTC.

The chain is built from TRBV9 and TRBJ2-2; unclear D gene. CDR1 is SGDLS, CDR2 YYNGEE, per germline. V lost 2 bases to trimming and J lost 0 bases, with 17 bases between them. The CDR3 contains 18 residues. This CDR3 is CASSVWAEYSANTGELFF. CDR3 sequence (DNA): TGTGCCAGCAGCGTTTGGGCTGAATACTCCGCGAACACCGGGGAGCTGTTTTTT.

This clone has only a few counts. Written as DNA, the CDR3 is TGCGCCAGCAGCCCTTCCAGGACAGGGTTTGGAAACACCATATATTTT. It yields the protein CASSPSRTGFGNTIYF. The chain uses TRBV4-3 and TRBJ1-3, with 8 bases identical to TRBD1. The CDR3 consists of 16 residues. V gave up 4 bases and J gave up 3 bases; unmatched junction bases: 8. Germline loops: CDR1 LGHNA, CDR2 YSLEER.

V usage is TRBV7-8 and J usage is TRBJ1-5; TRBD1 might be the D (6 bases). This CDR3 spans 15 amino acids. The germline V gene has CDR1 SGHVS and CDR2 FQNEAQ. V was pared by 7 bases and J by 3 bases, with 16 bases between. Here the CDR3 reads CASTINRADNQPQHF. The CDR3 DNA reads TGTGCCAGCACGATAAACAGGGCCGACAATCAGCCCCAGCATTTT. Combining the CDR3 with reference TRBV7-8 and TRBJ1-5 gives the whole variable domain GAGVSQSPRYKVAKRGQDVALRCDPISGHVSLFWYQQALGQGPEFLTYFQNEAQLDKSGLPSDRFFAERPEGSVSTLKIQRTQQEDSAVYLCASTINRADNQPQHFGDGTRLSIL.

V gene TRBV29-1 combines with J gene TRBJ2-5, with D perhaps TRBD1 (5 bases). The length of the CDR3 is 11 residues. Germline assignment: CDR1 SQVTM and CDR2 ANQGSEA. CDR3 coding DNA: TGCATCGTAGGGGTTTGGGAGACCCAGTACTTC. It yields the protein CIVGVWETQYF.

The chain uses TRBV29-1 and TRBJ2-7; TRBD1 aligns across 7 bases. The CDR3 contains 14 residues. The V gene end was trimmed by 6 bases and the J gene end by 2 bases; junction bases not matched to a gene: 10. In germline, CDR1 is SQVTM, CDR2 ANQGSEA. The CDR3 DNA reads TGCAGCGTAACCGACAGGGTCAGAGCCTACGAGCAGTACTTC. Amino acids: CSVTDRVRAYEQYF.